This T cell receptor (beta chain) was captured by sequencing in a study of blood T cells in healthy people across ages. This clonotype was counted ten times or more. A second PCR, run for roughly 6 to 11 cycles, used a sample-barcoded 5' primer plus a J-beta primer mix. TCRdb independently ran MiXCR on the 5' RACE reads; one entry per CDR3 protein. The repertoire holds 700,000 to 800,000 distinct CDR3 sequences, with more than 40% as singletons. The length of the CDR3 is 13 residues. J lost 9 bases, V lost 3 bases, and 4 bases had no gene match. Germline-derived CDR1 and CDR2 are ENHRY and SYGVKD. The clonotype originates from a woman aged 55-70 years in good health. The rearrangement joins TRBV10-3 to TRBJ2-1; 8 bases line up with TRBD1. The sample consisted of blood. This chain's CDR3 is CAISDGQGAEQFF. The CDR3 region has the DNA TGTGCCATCAGTGATGGACAGGGAGCTGAGCAGTTCTTC.